This T cell receptor beta chain was identified in a study of Graves' ophthalmopathy and Graves' hyperthyroidism. Study observations and caveats: Blood repertoires reportedly contained most expanded thyroid clonotypes above 0.001 frequency.

The germline V gene has CDR1 DFQATT and CDR2 SNEGSKA (reference sequence). CDR3 size: 12 residues. V lost 1 base to trimming and J lost 6 bases, with 9 bases between them. Amplification from RNA transcripts yielded the TCR beta CDR3 regions. RT-PCR in the first round used HTBI primers; a second-round multiplex PCR followed. In TCRdb, the multiplex PCR reads were re-called with MiXCR into one record per CDR3 protein. The sample yields roughly 500,000 distinct CDR3 sequences, approximately 15% seen once. This clonotype was recorded at least ten times. Its antigen is not identified. The chain combines TRBV20-1 with TRBJ1-1; no definite D call. The source is a woman aged 25 to 39 with Graves' ophthalmopathy. Input material: blood. The CDR3 region has the DNA TGCAGTGCTAGAGTTGGGGTCCCTGAAGCTTTCTTT. Protein sequence: CSARVGVPEAFF.